The next 23 T cell receptor beta chains were all read from a single sample in a study of cytomegalovirus exposure and HLA in healthy donors. PCR used 60 Vbeta primers and 13 Jbeta primers. Clones were sequenced by immunoSEQ multiplex PCR, and TCRdb holds only the in-frame ones, with some missing. The sample holds 100,000 to 150,000 clones, roughly four fifths seen once. The material sequenced was PBMCs. Receptor source: a man younger than 35 in good health and CMV-seronegative.

DNA for the CDR3: TGCGCCAGCAGCTGGAGTCTGCGGGACGGGGCCTACAATGAGCAGTTCTTC. Amino acid sequence: CASSWSLRDGAYNEQFF. The chain is built from TRBV5-1 and TRBJ2-1, with D possibly being TRBD2 (6 bases). This CDR3 is built from 17 residues. Germline V gene lookup returns CDR1 SGHRS and CDR2 YFSETQ. V was shortened by 3 bases and J by 2 bases, with 18 bases between the two germline ends.

This clone was seen only a few times. V usage is TRBV9 and J usage is TRBJ2-7, with a tentative D call TRBD1 (7 bases). This CDR3 contains 15 residues. Trimming took 0 bases from V and 4 from J, leaving 14 bases between them. CDR1 is SGDLS, CDR2 YYNGEE, per germline. In DNA, the CDR3 is TGTGCCAGCAGCGTAGCGACAGGGAGGCAGTACGAGCAGTACTTC. Translated, it gives CASSVATGRQYEQYF.

The V and J genes are TRBV7-8 and TRBJ1-5; 7 bases agree with TRBD1. Trimming cost V 3 bases and J 1 base; bases outside gene matches: 12. CDR3 size: 18 residues. Germline-derived CDR1 and CDR2 are SGHVS and FQNEAQ. The CDR3 sequence is CASSFGKGARGSNQPQHF. CDR3 nucleotide sequence: TGTGCCAGCAGCTTCGGTAAGGGGGCAAGAGGGAGCAATCAGCCCCAGCATTTT.

The chain joins TRBV7-2 to TRBJ1-2; possibly TRBD1 for D (6 bases). Germline V lookup: CDR1 SGHTA, CDR2 FQGNSA. Trimming left V 5 bases short and J 0 bases short, with 10 bases between. CDR3 length equals 14 residues. The CDR3 region has the DNA TGTGCCAGCAGCGTCCGGGACACTAACTATGGCTACACCTTC. Translation gives CASSVRDTNYGYTF. The entire variable domain, with the rest obtained from reference TRBV7-2 and TRBJ1-2, is as follows: GAGVSQSPSNKVTEKGKDVELRCDPISGHTALYWYRQSLGQGLEFLIYFQGNSAPDKSGLPSDRFSAERTGGSVSTLTIQRTQQEDSAVYLCASSVRDTNYGYTFGSGTRLTVV.

This chain connects TRBV6-5 to TRBJ1-1, with D perhaps TRBD1 (5 bases). The germline V gene encodes CDR1 MNHEY and CDR2 SVGAGI. Between the trimmed V and J ends, which lost 8 bases and 4 bases, there was a span of 17 bases. The CDR3 is 14 amino acids. CDR3 coding DNA: TGTGCCAGCTTAAACGGGGGTGCAGGCACTGAAGCTTTCTTT. As protein: CASLNGGAGTEAFF.

The chain recombines TRBV2 with TRBJ1-1; perhaps TRBD1 as D (5 bases). Germline V gene sequence: CDR1 SNHLY, CDR2 FYNNEI. The V and J ends lost 7 bases and 0 bases respectively, with 12 bases between them. CDR3 length equals 14 residues. For the CDR3, the DNA is TGTGCCAGCAAACACAGGACAATGAACACTGAAGCTTTCTTT. Translated: CASKHRTMNTEAFF.

About this clone: One end of the junction fails to match germline, which may point to a read error. V is TRBV6-1 and J is TRBJ2-1; 8 nucleotides align to TRBD2. CDR3 size: 13 residues. Germline-derived CDR1 and CDR2 are MNHNS and SASEGT. CDR3 sequence: CASSARLAPEHIF. Here the CDR3 DNA reads TGTGCCAGCAGTGCCAGACTAGCGCCTGAGCATATCTTC.

The gene calls are TRBV29-1 and TRBJ1-2; maybe TRBD1 (6 bases). Per germline, CDR1 SQVTM and CDR2 ANQGSEA. The germline V and J ends were trimmed by 3 bases and 7 bases, with 15 bases remaining between them. This CDR3 is built from 13 residues. The CDR3 region has the DNA TGCAGCGTTGAGTCTATACAACAGGGTGGCTACACCTTC. It translates to CSVESIQQGGYTF.

The chain joins TRBV7-9 to TRBJ1-2, with 7 bases matching TRBD1. After removal of 5 bases from V and 0 bases from J, the junction contained 6 bases not matched to a gene. The CDR3 is 15 amino acids. Germline assignment: CDR1 SEHNR and CDR2 FQNEAQ (reference sequence). CDR3 nucleotides: TGTGCCAGCAGCACCCCGGGACAGCCTAACTATGGCTACACCTTC. The encoded protein is CASSTPGQPNYGYTF.

This clone was found once. The chain links TRBV25-1 to TRBJ2-1; 10 nucleotides agree with TRBD2. The CDR3 is made up of 15 amino acids. Looked up from germline, CDR1 is MGHDK and CDR2 is SYGVNS. V was pared by 3 bases and J by 4 bases, with 3 bases of the junction left unmatched. The CDR3 sequence is CASSETTSGYNEQFF. CDR3 in DNA: TGTGCCAGCAGTGAGACGACTAGCGGGTACAATGAGCAGTTCTTC. Full variable domain (remainder filled in from reference TRBV25-1 and TRBJ2-1): EADIYQTPRYLVIGTGKKITLECSQTMGHDKMYWYQQDPGMELHLIHYSYGVNSTEKGDLSSESTVSRIRTEHFPLTLESARPSHTSQYLCASSETTSGYNEQFFGPGTRLTVL.

In this sample, this clone turned up once. The V call is TRBV5-4, the J call TRBJ1-3, with TRBD1 as a possible D gene (5 bases). This CDR3 comprises 16 residues. Germline values: CDR1 SGHNT, CDR2 YYREEE (reference sequence). Trimming pared 4 bases from V and 1 base from J, leaving 15 bases between. The CDR3 sequence: CASSLRAPISGNTIYF. CDR3 coding DNA: TGTGCCAGCAGCCTCAGGGCGCCGATATCTGGAAACACCATATATTTT.

The J gene is TRBJ1-6, the V gene TRBV21-1; the D segment call TRBD1 is taken from the table without a DNA check. TRBV21-1 is labeled a pseudogene. The CDR3 is 14 amino acids. The CDR3 region has the DNA TGTGCCAGCAGCGACAAAGGTGTTAATTCACCCCTCCACTTT. Its protein is CASSDKGVNSPLHF.

The gene calls are TRBV6-1 and TRBJ1-1; tentative D call: TRBD1 (5 bases). The germline V and J ends were trimmed by 8 bases and 0 bases, with 16 bases remaining between them. The length of the CDR3 is 15 residues. Germline V gives CDR1 MNHNS, CDR2 SASEGT. CDR3 sequence reads: CASWGRANLNTEAFF. The CDR3 nucleotides read TGTGCCAGCTGGGGCAGGGCTAATTTGAACACTGAAGCTTTCTTT.

This clone was seen once. The rearrangement links TRBV2 to TRBJ1-1; D gene unclear. Germline CDR1 is SNHLY and CDR2 is FYNNEI. The CDR3 is 15 amino acids. Between the trimmed V and J ends, which lost 2 bases and 1 base, there was a span of 11 bases. As DNA, the CDR3 is TGTGCCAGCAGTGAAAGGGCAGGAGGGAACACTGAAGCTTTCTTT. It is translated as CASSERAGGNTEAFF.

There are a few counts of this clone. J is TRBJ1-2 and V is TRBV11-2; D remains ambiguous. Germline CDR1 is SGHAT and CDR2 is FQNNGV. The CDR3 loop spans 14 amino acids. V was trimmed by 1 base and J by 7 bases, leaving 13 bases between them. The CDR3 DNA reads TGTGCCAGCAGCTTAGGGCTTGCAGGTGCTGGCTACACCTTC. Translating it yields CASSLGLAGAGYTF.

DNA for the CDR3: TGTGCCAGCAGTCTCCGGGAGGGAGGTGAGACCCAGTACTTC. This translates into CASSLREGGETQYF. V gene TRBV6-6 combines with J gene TRBJ2-5, with 8 bases that match TRBD2. The germline gives CDR1 MNHNY, CDR2 SVGAGI (reference sequence). J was trimmed by 5 bases and V by 5 bases; bases with no gene match: 7. This CDR3 has 14 amino acids.

This clone appeared a few times. The genes are TRBV2 and TRBJ1-5, with no clear D. This CDR3 is 16 amino acids long. Germline V lookup: CDR1 SNHLY, CDR2 FYNNEI. V shed 3 bases and J shed 6 bases, with 18 bases lying between them. For the CDR3, the DNA is TGTGCCAGCAGTGACAGAGGCCCGACCTATAGTCAGCCCCAGCATTTT. Translation: CASSDRGPTYSQPQHF.

V gene TRBV15 combines with J gene TRBJ2-5; 8 bases are shared with TRBD2. V gave up 5 bases and J gave up 5 bases; unmatched junction bases: 4. Germline CDR1 LNHNV, CDR2 YYDKDF (reference sequence). This CDR3 has 13 amino acids. The DNA for the CDR3 is TGTGCCACCAGCCGGACTAGCCGGGAGACCCAGTACTTC. It is translated as CATSRTSRETQYF.

V and J are TRBV9 and TRBJ2-1; TRBD2 matches at 8 bases. The CDR3 consists of 14 residues. The junction had 6 bases not matched to a gene; V was cut back by 7 bases and J by 3 bases. Germline V CDR1 and CDR2: SGDLS, YYNGEE. The CDR3 DNA sequence: TGTGCCAGCGGTCCGGCGGGGGGCTACAATGAGCAGTTCTTC. Amino acids: CASGPAGGYNEQFF.

The V and J genes are TRBV9 and TRBJ2-3; the match to TRBD2 covers 10 bases. The germline V gene encodes CDR1 SGDLS and CDR2 YYNGEE. CDR3 length: 17 amino acids. V lost 4 bases to trimming and J lost 5 bases; unmatched junction nucleotides: 13. The CDR3 here is CASSSRGSGGAVDTQYF. The CDR3 region has the DNA TGTGCCAGCAGCTCTCGGGGGAGCGGGGGGGCGGTAGATACGCAGTATTTT.

There are a few counts of this clone. This rearrangement joins TRBV5-4 to TRBJ2-7; 8 bases align to TRBD2. Germline V gives CDR1 SGHNT, CDR2 YYREEE (reference sequence). The CDR3 is made up of 15 amino acids. J was trimmed by 4 bases and V by 1 base; bases with no gene match: 7. Written as DNA, the CDR3 is TGTGCCAGCAGCTTGAACCGGGGGGGATTTTACGAGCAGTACTTC. Amino acids: CASSLNRGGFYEQYF.

This chain connects TRBV7-9 to TRBJ2-6, with D unclear. V lost 8 bases to trimming and J lost 0 bases, with 11 bases between them. CDR1 and CDR2 from the germline V gene are SEHNR and FQNEAQ (reference sequence). The CDR3 sequence is 15 residues long. CDR3 DNA: TGTGCCAGCGAAGACAAGATCTCTGGGGCCAACGTCCTGACTTTC. It is translated as CASEDKISGANVLTF.

This chain joins TRBV7-2 and TRBJ2-3; TRBD2 matches at 15 bases. The CDR3 loop spans 17 amino acids. Germline CDR1 SGHTA, CDR2 FQGNSA. J gave up 2 bases and V 5 bases, and 5 bases lay outside the gene matches. The CDR3 region is CASSPRTSGGATDTQYF. The CDR3 DNA follows: TGTGCCAGCAGCCCGAGGACTAGCGGGGGGGCCACAGATACGCAGTATTTT.